This T cell receptor beta chain was sequenced for a study of graft-versus-host responses after intestinal transplantation (dated by TCRdb to the early 2020s). Regarding the research as a whole: Recipients received multivisceral, liver-intestinal, or isolated intestinal transplants. Anti-thymocyte globulin induction was given to all recipients, followed by maintenance tacrolimus and steroids for approximately three years. Graft-versus-host and host-versus-graft alloreactive T cell clones were tracked in the graft, circulation and bone marrow after intestinal transplantation using bulk TCR-beta CDR3 sequencing. Alloreactive clones were identified by sequencing pre-transplant mixed lymphocyte reaction products and comparing these products with unstimulated pre-transplant donor and recipient T cells. Of the 20 to 25 intestinal transplant recipients enrolled in the cohort, one of whom was a retransplant, a few patients without pretransplant specimens were excluded. A peak of at least 4% donor T cells among recipient peripheral blood mononuclear cells was the definition used for donor T cell macrochimerism. Instead of going to the commercial service, samples from a few later patients were sequenced in-house on an Illumina MiSeq and processed with MiXCR. The paper as a whole reports these results and caveats: Patients with donor T cell macrochimerism had high GvH to HvG T cell clonal ratios in their allografts. Early after transplant, declines in HvG clones were associated with peak levels of circulating GvH clones. GvH clones turned up in recipient bone marrow, with some appearing earlier in ileal mucosa or blood, a pattern consistent with an intestinal mucosal origin. The relatively low number and heterogeneity of intestinal transplant patients limited the conclusions.

Library method: the immunoSEQ multiplex PCR assay. For most patients, genomic DNA was isolated with the Qiagen DNeasy Blood and Tissue Kit and sent frozen to Adaptive Biotechnologies for TCR sequencing. For most patients, high-throughput TCR-beta CDR3 sequencing of genomic DNA was performed by Adaptive Biotechnologies. As for how the authors treated the data: TCR sequencing data were retrieved from Adaptive's ImmunoSEQ software for 15 to 20 patients, whereas three other patients were processed with MiXCR and VDJtools. To correct CD4 versus CD8 sorting errors, sequences present in both subsets at a frequency ratio below 5:1 were removed. CDR3 nucleotide sequences shared between donor and recipient were removed because the origin of such sequences could not be assigned. To count as alloreactive, a clone needed at least 2-fold expansion over unstimulated cells and a minimum CFSE-low frequency of 0.002% (template counts) or 0.001% (read counts). Mappable clones were those detected in sequenced pre-transplant spleen, lymph node, or MLR CFSE-low populations of the donor or recipient. The cumulative frequency of alloreactive clones was calculated as a percentage of all sequences, weighted by copy number. TCRdb carries this immuneACCESS record with in-frame sequences only. Its versions omit some clonotypes, under half of them owing to an unresolved V gene in the studies checked, with the rest unexplained. V, J and clone size derive from that table, while D and trimming were established from the DNA sequence. The sample table records over 40,000 clones; approximately 84% of these occur just once. Around 0.5% of the sample is taken by the ten largest.

The junction shows trimming of 0 bases on V and 5 bases on J, plus 5 bases between the germline ends. Taken from the germline V gene, the CDR1 and CDR2 loops are SGHRS and YFSETQ. Measured from the cysteine to the phenylalanine, the CDR3 is 12 residues long. The CDR3 DNA has 36 bases and is translated from base 1. With regard to this clone: Its antigen is not yet known. No base quality information exists; no much larger clone differs at one position.

In the paper's terms, the time point label means: cells obtained before transplantation from donor or recipient. CD3+CD4+ and CD3+CD8+ populations were FACS-sorted from unstimulated pre-transplant donor and recipient cells taken from spleen or lymph nodes. This TCR was sampled from a human donor who was the organ donor for an intestinal transplant. The material sequenced was unstimulated CD4+ T cells sorted from spleen or lymph node cells, taken before transplant. The chain was built from TRBV5-1 and TRBJ2-5; no D gene call is confident. The DNA reads as follows: TGCGCCAGCAGCTTGGAAGGGGAGACCCAGTACTTC. Translated, this is CASSLEGETQYF.